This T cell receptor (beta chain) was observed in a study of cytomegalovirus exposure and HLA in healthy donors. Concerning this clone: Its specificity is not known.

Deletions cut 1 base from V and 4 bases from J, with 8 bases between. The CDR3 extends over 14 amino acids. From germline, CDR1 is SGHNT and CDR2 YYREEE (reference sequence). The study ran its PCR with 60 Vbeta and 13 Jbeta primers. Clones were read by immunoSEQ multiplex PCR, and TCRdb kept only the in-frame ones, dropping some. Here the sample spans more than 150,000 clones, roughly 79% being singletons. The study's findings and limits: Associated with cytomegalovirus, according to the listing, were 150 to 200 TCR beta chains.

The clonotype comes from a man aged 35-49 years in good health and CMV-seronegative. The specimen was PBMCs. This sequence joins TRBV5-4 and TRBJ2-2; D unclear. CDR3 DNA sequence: TGTGCCAGCAGCTTGAGCGAGATCACCGGGGAGCTGTTTTTT. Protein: CASSLSEITGELFF.